This TCR beta chain was documented in a study of cytomegalovirus exposure and HLA in healthy donors. CDR1 and CDR2 (germline): SGHRS, YFSETQ. The CDR3 has 18 amino acids. V lost 3 bases and J 5 bases, leaving 24 bases between the germline ends. The PCR ran on 60 Vbeta and 13 Jbeta primers. TCRdb's table, derived via immunoSEQ multiplex PCR, lists solely in-frame clones and lacks some. There are roughly 100,000 clones in the sample; about 75% occur only once, and roughly 7% lies in the top ten. The sequencing sample was made of PBMCs. The clonotype originates from a man in his forties in good health and CMV-seropositive. The gene calls are TRBV5-1 and TRBJ2-1; D perhaps matches TRBD2 (7 bases). The CDR3 sequence is CASSSSGGGQKIDNEQFF. In nucleotides, the CDR3 is TGCGCCAGCAGCTCCTCCGGCGGGGGCCAGAAAATCGACAATGAGCAGTTCTTC. The complete variable domain, with remaining parts taken from reference TRBV5-1 and TRBJ2-1, reads KAGVTQTPRYLIKTRGQQVTLSCSPISGHRSVSWYQQTPGQGLQFLFEYFSETQRNKGNFPGRFSGRQFSNSRSEMNVSTLELGDSALYLCASSSSGGGQKIDNEQFFGPGTRLTVL.